The sequence of this T cell receptor (beta chain) was determined in a study of blood T cell repertoires in COVID-19 (TCRdb year 2020). About the investigation overall: Samples from collaborators originated in the United States, Italy and Spain and spanned both the acute and convalescent phases of COVID-19. The repertoires were made available in a free public database intended to serve as a resource for research on the immune response to SARS-CoV-2. Sample metadata almost always included a de-identified subject ID, COVID-19 status, age in years and sex. The prospective study material was composed of cDNA or gDNA derived from T cells, B-cell-depleted T cells, or PBMCs. The dataset comprised deeply sampled blood TCRbeta repertoires from subjects exposed to, actively infected with, or recovered from COVID-19. The samples were drawn from two sources: the first 160 participants of the ongoing ImmuneRACE study, and over 1,000 subjects contributed by 6 global collaborators. Where HLA class I and class II types were available, the types were taken from metadata supplied by the sample provider, not from assay-based typing. General study outcomes and caveats: The amount of clinical and demographic metadata varied by source and participant and was provided uncurated.

Samples from volunteer blood donors who had recovered from COVID-19 were contributed by a second Seattle source. Collaborating institutions collected whole blood in K2EDTA tubes following their own protocols. For TCRbeta analysis, collaborators shipped samples in one of three forms: frozen whole blood, isolated PBMCs, or DNA extracted from either of those sample types. The immunoSEQ Assay, a bias-controlled multiplex PCR, was used to amplify TCRbeta CDR3 regions from genomic DNA. Processing in the source paper ran as follows. The number of nucleated cells in each sample was estimated by amplification of reference gene primers within the assay. To quantify the absolute abundance of each unique TCRbeta CDR3 rearrangement, sequence reads were collapsed and filtered. Productive Simpson clonality was computed per sample as the square root of Simpson's diversity index over productive rearrangements. This is the immuneACCESS table as TCRdb keeps it, with only in-frame sequences that have V and J called. A part of the clones is gone; compared with another copy, unresolved V genes explain less than half, and the rest is unexplained. Clone size and the V and J calls come from that table; the DNA yielded D and trimming. Counted in this sample were a few hundred thousand clones; roughly 90% of them appeared once. The ten largest account for 5% to 7% of the sample.

This clone has only one observation. The specificity of this receptor is unknown. Qualities for individual bases were not recorded, and no much larger clone is one base off. The trim is 5 bases for V and 9 bases for J, with a gap of 22 bases between the germline ends. The CDR3 covers 16 residues, taking in both the cysteine and the phenylalanine. The retained sequence is limited to the CDR3, 48 bases, with the frame set at the first base. The germline V gene gives CDR1 as SGHVS and CDR2 as FNYEAQ. The clonotype was recovered from a man younger than 30 who had recovered from COVID-19. The sequence links TRBV7-6 to TRBJ2-2; TRBD1 could be the D gene, as 5 bases match. Sequencing was performed on peripheral blood. The bases read TGTGCCAGCAGCACAACAAGGGGAACGGGTTCCTGGGAGCTGTTTTTT. Its product reads: CASSTTRGTGSWELFF.